One and the same sample provided the 17 T cell receptor beta chains below, sequenced in a study of CD8 T cells in ankylosing spondylitis. TCRdb reprocessed the 5' RACE reads via MiXCR and lists one record per CDR3 protein. The repertoire has approximately 400,000 distinct CDR3 sequences, 25% to 30% of them found once; the top ten carry over 0.8%. Their antigen targets remain unknown. Study results and limitations: Several highly homologous variants made up a TCR beta motif, and this motif appeared characteristic of ankylosing spondylitis blood.

What was sequenced was blood, either unsorted or a sorted T cell fraction (not recorded which). The receptors originated from a male donor with ankylosing spondylitis.

This clonotype was detected a few times. The rearrangement links TRBV6-4 to TRBJ2-1, with TRBD2 identical over 7 bases. V gave up 4 bases and J gave up 4 bases; unmatched junction bases: 4. The length of the CDR3 is 14 residues. The germline gives CDR1 MRHNA, CDR2 SNTAGT. This CDR3 reads CASSADGGYNEQFF. The CDR3, as DNA: TGTGCCAGCAGTGCCGACGGGGGGTACAATGAGCAGTTCTTC.

The CDR3 protein is CSPQREYGTEAFF. The CDR3 DNA sequence: TGCAGCCCCCAAAGGGAGTATGGCACTGAAGCTTTCTTT. The J gene is TRBJ1-1, the V gene TRBV29-1; D gene uncertain. V lost 8 bases and J lost 4, with 17 bases in between. Germline CDR1 and CDR2: SQVTM and ANQGSEA. This CDR3 has 13 amino acids.

This clonotype was detected a few times. The CDR3 DNA reads as TGTGCCAGCAGTTTATGGGGCGGGATGGAAGGTAATGAGCAGTTCTTC. Encoded protein: CASSLWGGMEGNEQFF. The chain couples TRBV12-3 or TRBV12-4 to TRBJ2-1; D is possibly TRBD2 (6 bases). The germline V and J ends were trimmed by 2 bases and 7 bases, with 18 bases remaining between them. The CDR3 has 16 amino acids.

This clonotype was counted many times. The chain carries TRBV18 and TRBJ1-6; D remains unclear. With 2 bases removed from V and 8 bases from J, the gap between germline ends came to 10 bases. This CDR3 spans 14 amino acids. The germline V gene has CDR1 KGHSH and CDR2 LQKENI. The CDR3 DNA follows: TGTGCCAGCTCACCAACCCAGAGAGATTCACCCCTCCACTTT. Translation: CASSPTQRDSPLHF. The variable domain in full, with the rest retrieved from reference TRBV18 and TRBJ1-6, is NAGVMQNPRHLVRRRGQEARLRCSPMKGHSHVYWYRQLPEEGLKFMVYLQKENIIDESGMPKERFSAEFPKEGPSILRIQQVVRGDSAAYFCASSPTQRDSPLHFGNGTRLTVT.

This clonotype was detected only a few times. J is TRBJ1-6 and V is TRBV10-3; D ambiguous. Per the germline V gene, CDR1 is ENHRY and CDR2 is SYGVKD. Trimming removed 2 bases from V and 7 bases from J, with 15 bases in between. The CDR3 is 16 residues long. The CDR3 is CAISESRMSRNSPLHF. DNA for the CDR3: TGTGCCATCAGTGAGAGCAGGATGTCGAGGAATTCACCCCTCCACTTT.

The rearrangement links TRBV12-3 or TRBV12-4 to TRBJ1-5; weak D call: TRBD1 (5 bases). V was cut by 2 bases and J by 1 base, with 15 bases left in between. The CDR3 totals 17 residues. The CDR3 region has the DNA TGTGCCAGCAGTTTAATGGGGGGACTGGGGAGCAATCAGCCCCAGCATTTT. Protein: CASSLMGGLGSNQPQHF.

The table lists this clonotype with a count of one. This chain uses TRBV7-9 with TRBJ1-5, with 7 bases lining up with TRBD1. The CDR3 totals 13 residues. The J segment lost 5 bases and the V segment lost 5 bases, leaving 3 bases of the junction unmatched. CDR1 is SEHNR and CDR2 is FQNEAQ in the germline V gene (reference sequence). Here the CDR3 DNA reads TGTGCCAGCAGCACTCAGGGGGATCAGCCCCAGCATTTT. Translation: CASSTQGDQPQHF.

This chain joins TRBV3-1 and TRBJ2-4, with 7 positions matching TRBD1. The V gene's germline CDR1 is LGHDT and CDR2 YNNKEL (reference sequence). V shed 7 bases, J shed 7 bases, and the junction held 7 bases outside the gene matches. This CDR3 spans 13 amino acids. The CDR3 sequence is CASTQTGQNIQYF. In DNA form, the CDR3 reads TGTGCCAGCACCCAGACAGGGCAGAACATTCAGTACTTC.

CDR3 in DNA: TGTGCCAGCAGCCAAGATCACGACGGGTTCTACAATGAGCAGTTCTTC. Translated: CASSQDHDGFYNEQFF. V gene TRBV4-2 combines with J gene TRBJ2-1; no firm D call. Germline loops: CDR1 LGHNA, CDR2 YNFKEQ. V lost 0 bases and J 3 bases, leaving 12 bases between the germline ends. The length of the CDR3 is 16 residues.

The rearrangement uses TRBV5-1 and TRBJ1-1, with D hard to call. Germline V gene sequence: CDR1 SGHRS, CDR2 YFSETQ. The CDR3 has 14 amino acids. Trimming stripped 4 bases from V and 0 bases from J, with 10 bases between. CDR3 nucleotide sequence: TGCGCCAGCAGCCCGCAGCGGCTGAACACTGAAGCTTTCTTT. It yields the protein CASSPQRLNTEAFF.

This clonotype was observed a few times. The rearrangement joins TRBV11-2 to TRBJ2-1, with D perhaps TRBD2 (6 bases). Trimming shortened V by 5 bases and J by 2 bases, and 16 bases separated the two germline ends. Germline CDR1 reads SGHAT; CDR2 reads FQNNGV. This CDR3 comprises 16 residues. The CDR3 DNA reads as TGTGCCAGCAGCCCCATGCGGGACTGGACCTACAATGAGCAGTTCTTC. It is translated as CASSPMRDWTYNEQFF.

This clonotype showed up just a few times. This chain links TRBV7-8 with TRBJ2-3; 7 nucleotides match TRBD2. V dropped 0 bases and J dropped 7; count of bases not matched to a gene: 4. This CDR3 has 14 amino acids. Germline V gene sequence: CDR1 SGHVS, CDR2 FQNEAQ. Written as DNA, the CDR3 is TGTGCCAGCAGCTTAGCGGGAGGGAGGAATACGCAGTATTTT. It is translated as CASSLAGGRNTQYF.

This chain uses TRBV24-1 with TRBJ1-1; no firm D call. CDR1 KGHDR and CDR2 SFDVKD come from the germline V gene. Trimming stripped 1 base from V and 2 bases from J, with 4 bases between. This CDR3 region has 13 residues. As DNA, the CDR3 is TGTGCCACCAGTGATTTTCCCAACACTGAAGCTTTCTTT. Translated: CATSDFPNTEAFF.

A few counts support this clonotype. The V call is TRBV30, the J call TRBJ1-1; tentative D call: TRBD1 (5 bases). Trimming took 6 bases from V and 5 from J, leaving 16 bases between them. CDR3 length: 13 amino acids. Germline V CDR1 and CDR2: GTSNPN, SVGIG (reference sequence). Here the CDR3 DNA reads TGTGCCTGCAAAGGGAGGGAGGGGACTGAAGCTTTCTTT. This encodes CACKGREGTEAFF.

This clonotype was seen many times. J is TRBJ2-1 and V is TRBV20-1; D gene unclear. This CDR3 is 13 amino acids long. Germline V gene sequence: CDR1 DFQATT, CDR2 SNEGSKA (reference sequence). The CDR3 spells CRAAFGRYNEQFF. CDR3 in DNA: TGCAGGGCCGCTTTCGGCAGATACAATGAGCAGTTCTTC.

This clonotype was observed a few times. This chain uses TRBV24-1 with TRBJ1-5; D is undetermined. Germline V gene data show CDR1 as KGHDR and CDR2 as SFDVKD. The CDR3 runs 13 residues. The V and J ends lost 3 bases and 7 bases respectively, with 9 bases between them. The CDR3 region has the DNA TGTGCCACCAGTGATCTGGGCTGGCAGCCCCAGCATTTT. Encoded protein: CATSDLGWQPQHF.

The chain is built from TRBV19 and TRBJ2-7; no firm D call. V was cut by 2 bases and J by 6 bases, with 14 bases left in between. The CDR3 sequence is 14 residues long. Germline assignment: CDR1 LNHDA and CDR2 SQIVND (reference sequence). CDR3 residues: CASSIKPLVAEQYF. CDR3 nucleotides: TGTGCCAGTAGTATAAAACCACTGGTCGCCGAGCAGTACTTC.